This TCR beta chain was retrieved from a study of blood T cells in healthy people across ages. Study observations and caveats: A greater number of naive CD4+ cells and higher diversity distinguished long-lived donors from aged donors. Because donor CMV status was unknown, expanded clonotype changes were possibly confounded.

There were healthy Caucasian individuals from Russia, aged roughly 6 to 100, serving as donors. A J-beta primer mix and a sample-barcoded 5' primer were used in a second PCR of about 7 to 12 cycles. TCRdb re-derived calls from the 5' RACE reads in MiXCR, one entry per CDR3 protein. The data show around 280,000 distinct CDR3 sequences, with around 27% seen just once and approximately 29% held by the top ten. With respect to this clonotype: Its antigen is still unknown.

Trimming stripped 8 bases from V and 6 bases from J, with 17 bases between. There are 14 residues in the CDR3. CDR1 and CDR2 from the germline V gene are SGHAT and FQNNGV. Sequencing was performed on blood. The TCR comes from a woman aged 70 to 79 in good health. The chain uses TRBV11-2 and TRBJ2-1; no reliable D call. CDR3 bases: TGTGCCAGCGCCCTGGGGATTATCCTCAATGAGCAGTTCTTC. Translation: CASALGIILNEQFF.